What follows describes a single TCR beta chain. This entry belongs to a study of blood T cell repertoires in COVID-19. V lost 1 base, J lost 1 base, and 16 bases lay in between. The CDR3 contains 16 residues. Germline assignment: CDR1 GTSNPN and CDR2 SVGIG (reference sequence). The method was immunoSEQ multiplex PCR; TCRdb's version includes in-frame clones alone and lacks a portion of them. The table records fewer than 400,000 clones, roughly 86% of them present only once. The chain carries TRBV30 and TRBJ1-1; D gene ambiguous. This receptor was taken from a woman aged 30 to 39 with COVID-19, enrolled during active disease. Sequencing was done on a sample of peripheral blood. The CDR3: CAWSAPRTATNTEAFF. CDR3 DNA sequence: TGTGCCTGGAGTGCCCCCCGCACAGCTACGAACACTGAAGCTTTCTTT.